Listed below are T cell receptor beta chains from one sample, sequenced in a study of beta chain features in type 1 diabetes. Clones were sequenced by immunoSEQ multiplex PCR, and TCRdb holds only the in-frame ones, with some missing. Among roughly 170,000 clones listed, about 13% were seen once. Sequenced material: central memory CD4+ T cells from blood. The receptors originated from a woman aged 18-29 years in good health. CDR3s include the opening cysteine and the closing phenylalanine or tryptophan. A D gene is named only where the DNA matches it firmly. Not every row has a clone size; where given, it reads once, few, many or a size class.

DNA: TGCAGCGTTGGCGGGAAGGCTAGAAAAGAGACCCAGTACTTC
CDR3: CSVGGKARKETQYF
V: TRBV29-1
J: TRBJ2-5
size: few
D: .

DNA: TGTGCCACCAGCAGCCAGGGGTTGAACACTGAAGCTTTCTTT
CDR3: CATSSQGLNTEAFF
V: TRBV15
J: TRBJ1-1
size: .
D: .

DNA: TGTGCCAGCCGCCAAGCGGGGTCGAGTACCGGGGAGCTGTTTTTT
CDR3: CASRQAGSSTGELFF
V: TRBV6-1
J: TRBJ2-2
size: .
D: TRBD2

DNA: TGTGCCAGCATCACAGGGGGCTCCTACGAGCAGTACTTC
CDR3: CASITGGSYEQYF
V: TRBV28
J: TRBJ2-7
size: .
D: TRBD1

DNA: TGTGCCAGCAGCTATGCAGGGCAGACTAATGAGCAGTTCTTC
CDR3: CASSYAGQTNEQFF
V: TRBV7-3
J: TRBJ2-1
size: .
D: .

DNA: TGCGCCAGCAGCCAAGATCAAGGGGTAGGGGAGACCCAGTACTTC
CDR3: CASSQDQGVGETQYF
V: TRBV4-1
J: TRBJ2-5
size: few
D: .

DNA: TGCAGCGTTGAAGCCCTGAGAGATACGCAGTATTTT
CDR3: CSVEALRDTQYF
V: TRBV29-1
J: TRBJ2-3
size: few
D: .

DNA: TGTGCCAGCGGCGGGACGTACGACTATGGCTACACCTTC
CDR3: CASGGTYDYGYTF
V: TRBV6-6
J: TRBJ1-2
size: .
D: .

DNA: TGTGCCAGCTCAACCGGGACAGGAGTCCGACAAGAGACCCAGTACTTC
CDR3: CASSTGTGVRQETQYF
V: TRBV18
J: TRBJ2-5
size: .
D: TRBD1

DNA: TGTGCCAGCAGCGTAAACATGGTCGTGAACATTCAGTACTTC
CDR3: CASSVNMVVNIQYF
V: TRBV11-2
J: TRBJ2-4
size: few
D: .

DNA: TGTGCCACCAGCAGAGATAGGATGCAGGGGAAAACCTATGGCTACACCTTC
CDR3: CATSRDRMQGKTYGYTF
V: TRBV15
J: TRBJ1-2
size: .
D: .

DNA: TGTGCCAGCAGCCCTCGGCAGGGATGGTACGAGCAGTACTTC
CDR3: CASSPRQGWYEQYF
V: TRBV5-4
J: TRBJ2-7
size: .
D: .

DNA: TGTGCCAGCAGCTTAGGGACTAGCGGGAACAATGAGCAGTTCTTC
CDR3: CASSLGTSGNNEQFF
V: TRBV7-9
J: TRBJ2-1
size: .
D: TRBD2

DNA: TGTGCCTGGAGTTTGCAACTCCTCTCTGGAAACACCATATATTTT
CDR3: CAWSLQLLSGNTIYF
V: TRBV30
J: TRBJ1-3
size: .
D: .

DNA: TGCGCCAGCAGCTTCGACAGGGGCCAAGAGACCCAGTACTTC
CDR3: CASSFDRGQETQYF
V: TRBV5-1
J: TRBJ2-5
size: few
D: TRBD1

DNA: TGTGCCAGCAGACCCCGACCGGGACTAGGGTACAATGAGCAGTTCTTC
CDR3: CASRPRPGLGYNEQFF
V: TRBV7-2
J: TRBJ2-1
size: few
D: TRBD2

DNA: TGTGCCAGCAGCCCTGGGACAGGGAACCCCTACGAGCAGTACTTC
CDR3: CASSPGTGNPYEQYF
V: TRBV21-1
J: TRBJ2-7
size: .
D: .

DNA: TGTGCCAGCAGCCGTATGTCGGGTGGCAGCCTGAATACGCAGTATTTT
CDR3: CASSRMSGGSLNTQYF
V: TRBV5-5
J: TRBJ2-3
size: .
D: .

DNA: TGTGCCAGCAGCGTAGACGGTTCCTATGGCTACACCTTC
CDR3: CASSVDGSYGYTF
V: TRBV9
J: TRBJ1-2
size: .
D: .

DNA: TGTGCCAGCAGCCAAACCTTGGGGACACTTGGGATGCAGGAGTTCTTC
CDR3: CASSQTLGTLGMQEFF
V: TRBV11-2
J: TRBJ2-1
size: .
D: .

DNA: TGTGCCAGCAGCTTCGGGACAGGGAGGCATGGCTACACCTTC
CDR3: CASSFGTGRHGYTF
V: TRBV7-2
J: TRBJ1-2
size: .
D: TRBD1

DNA: TGTGCCAGCAGCCTTGACGCGGGGGGGGAGACCCAGTACTTC
CDR3: CASSLDAGGETQYF
V: TRBV14
J: TRBJ2-5
size: .
D: TRBD2

DNA: TGCGCCAGCAGCCCTAGCGATCCGGCAGAGACCCAGTACTTC
CDR3: CASSPSDPAETQYF
V: TRBV5-1
J: TRBJ2-5
size: .
D: .

DNA: TGTGCCAGCAGCCAAGATTGGGGCGGGAGCTCCTACGAGCAGTACTTC
CDR3: CASSQDWGGSSYEQYF
V: TRBV4-2
J: TRBJ2-7
size: few
D: TRBD2

DNA: TGTGCCAGCAGTACTAGCGGAGTTTACAATGAGCAGTTCTTC
CDR3: CASSTSGVYNEQFF
V: TRBV2
J: TRBJ2-1
size: .
D: TRBD2

DNA: TGTGCCAGCAGTTTCCCAGAGAGGACCTACGAGCAGTACTTC
CDR3: CASSFPERTYEQYF
V: TRBV28
J: TRBJ2-7
size: few
D: .

DNA: TGCGCCAGCAGCTTGATGGCTAGCGGGCAAAGCACAGATACGCAGTATTTT
CDR3: CASSLMASGQSTDTQYF
V: TRBV5-1
J: TRBJ2-3
size: few
D: TRBD2

DNA: TGTGCCAGCAGTGAGGCCGACAGGGACACAGATACGCAGTATTTT
CDR3: CASSEADRDTDTQYF
V: TRBV28
J: TRBJ2-3
size: .
D: TRBD1

DNA: TGCACCAGCAGCCCAGCACCGGGACTAGCGGTTCAAGAGACCCAGTACTTC
CDR3: CTSSPAPGLAVQETQYF
V: TRBV1
J: TRBJ2-5
size: few
D: .

DNA: TGTGCCAGCAGCTTAGGAACGGGAGCAGATACGCAGTATTTT
CDR3: CASSLGTGADTQYF
V: TRBV7-7
J: TRBJ2-3
size: .
D: .

DNA: TGTGCCAGCAGCCTCCAGCGGGAGGGGACCCAGTACTTC
CDR3: CASSLQREGTQYF
V: TRBV7-2
J: TRBJ2-5
size: few
D: TRBD2

DNA: TGTGCCAGCAGCTCCTCGACAGATTCCAGCTCCTACGAGCAGTACTTC
CDR3: CASSSSTDSSSYEQYF
V: TRBV7-8
J: TRBJ2-7
size: few
D: .

DNA: TGTGCCTGGAAAAAACCGGACAGGTCCTACGAGCAGTACTTC
CDR3: CAWKKPDRSYEQYF
V: TRBV30
J: TRBJ2-7
size: .
D: TRBD1

DNA: TGCGCCAGCAGCCAAGATCCCGGGACAGGATTTCCCGGCGGCTACACCTTC
CDR3: CASSQDPGTGFPGGYTF
V: TRBV4-1
J: TRBJ1-2
size: .
D: TRBD1

DNA: TGTGCCAGCTCACGACAGGGAACAGGGGCTAATGAAAAACTGTTTTTT
CDR3: CASSRQGTGANEKLFF
V: TRBV18
J: TRBJ1-4
size: .
D: TRBD1

DNA: TGTGCCATCAGTGCGGGGAACACCGGGGAGCTGTTTTTT
CDR3: CAISAGNTGELFF
V: TRBV10-3
J: TRBJ2-2
size: .
D: .

DNA: TGTGCCAGCTCACCCTTAGACAGGGACCAGCCCCAGCATTTT
CDR3: CASSPLDRDQPQHF
V: TRBV18
J: TRBJ1-5
size: .
D: TRBD1

DNA: TGCGCCAGCAGCCAAGCGCGTCTGAACTATGGCTACACCTTC
CDR3: CASSQARLNYGYTF
V: TRBV4-1
J: TRBJ1-2
size: .
D: .

DNA: TGTGCCAGCAGAACAGGGGGTCAAGAGACCCAGTACTTC
CDR3: CASRTGGQETQYF
V: TRBV5-5
J: TRBJ2-5
size: .
D: TRBD1

DNA: TGTGCCAGCAGAAACACAGGGGTGGGTGACAATGAGCAGTTCTTC
CDR3: CASRNTGVGDNEQFF
V: TRBV7-9
J: TRBJ2-1
size: .
D: TRBD1

DNA: TGTGCCAGTAGTATATCGACAGGCGATAGCAATCAGCCCCAGCATTTT
CDR3: CASSISTGDSNQPQHF
V: TRBV19
J: TRBJ1-5
size: .
D: .

DNA: TGTGCCAGCAGCTCAAGCGGGAGCGGCACCGGGGAGCTGTTTTTT
CDR3: CASSSSGSGTGELFF
V: TRBV7-2
J: TRBJ2-2
size: .
D: TRBD2

DNA: TGTGCCAGCAGCCAATTGGGACTAAGAGACGAGCAGTACTTC
CDR3: CASSQLGLRDEQYF
V: TRBV16
J: TRBJ2-7
size: few
D: TRBD2

DNA: TGTGCCAGCAGTGTGGACAGCTCAGGGGAGACCCAGTACTTC
CDR3: CASSVDSSGETQYF
V: TRBV28
J: TRBJ2-5
size: few
D: .